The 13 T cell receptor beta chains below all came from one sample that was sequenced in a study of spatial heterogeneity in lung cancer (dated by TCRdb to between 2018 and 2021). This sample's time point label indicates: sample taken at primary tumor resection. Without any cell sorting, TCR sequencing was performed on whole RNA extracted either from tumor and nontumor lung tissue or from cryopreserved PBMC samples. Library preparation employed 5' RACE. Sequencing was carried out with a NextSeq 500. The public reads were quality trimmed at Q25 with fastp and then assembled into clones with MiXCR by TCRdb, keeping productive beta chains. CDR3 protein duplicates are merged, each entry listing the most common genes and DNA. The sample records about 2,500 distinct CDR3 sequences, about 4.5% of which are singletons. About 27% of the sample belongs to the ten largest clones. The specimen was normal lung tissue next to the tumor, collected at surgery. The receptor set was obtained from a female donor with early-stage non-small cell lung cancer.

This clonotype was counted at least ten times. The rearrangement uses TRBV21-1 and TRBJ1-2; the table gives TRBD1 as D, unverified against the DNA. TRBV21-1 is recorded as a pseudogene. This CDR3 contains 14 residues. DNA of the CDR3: TGTGCCAGCAGCATGGGACAGAAAGGCTATGGCTACACCTTC. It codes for CASSMGQKGYGYTF.

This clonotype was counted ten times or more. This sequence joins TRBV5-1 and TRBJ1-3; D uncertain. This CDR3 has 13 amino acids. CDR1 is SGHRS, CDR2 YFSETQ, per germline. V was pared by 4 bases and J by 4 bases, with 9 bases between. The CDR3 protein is CASSPVTGNTIYF. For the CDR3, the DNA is TGCGCCAGCAGCCCGGTGACCGGAAACACCATATATTTT.

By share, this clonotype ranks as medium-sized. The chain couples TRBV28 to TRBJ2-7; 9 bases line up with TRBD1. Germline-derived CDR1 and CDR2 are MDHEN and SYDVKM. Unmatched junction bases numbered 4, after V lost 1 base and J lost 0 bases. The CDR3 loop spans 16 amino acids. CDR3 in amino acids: CASSLFGQGYSYEQYF. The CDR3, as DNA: TGTGCCAGCAGTTTATTCGGACAGGGGTACTCCTACGAGCAGTACTTC.

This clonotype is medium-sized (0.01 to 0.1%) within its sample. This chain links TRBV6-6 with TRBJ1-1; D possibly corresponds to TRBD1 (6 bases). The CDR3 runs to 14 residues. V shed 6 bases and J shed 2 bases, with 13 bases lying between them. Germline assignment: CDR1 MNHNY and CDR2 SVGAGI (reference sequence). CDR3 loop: CASRQGAFNTEAFF. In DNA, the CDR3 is TGTGCCAGCAGACAGGGAGCCTTTAACACTGAAGCTTTCTTT.

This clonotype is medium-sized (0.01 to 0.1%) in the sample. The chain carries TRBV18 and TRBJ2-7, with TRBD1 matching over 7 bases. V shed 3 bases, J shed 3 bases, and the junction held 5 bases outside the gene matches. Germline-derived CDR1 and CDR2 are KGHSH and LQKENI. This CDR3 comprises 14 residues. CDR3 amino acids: CASSPPGQYYEQYF. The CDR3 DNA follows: TGTGCCAGCTCACCCCCGGGACAGTACTACGAGCAGTACTTC.

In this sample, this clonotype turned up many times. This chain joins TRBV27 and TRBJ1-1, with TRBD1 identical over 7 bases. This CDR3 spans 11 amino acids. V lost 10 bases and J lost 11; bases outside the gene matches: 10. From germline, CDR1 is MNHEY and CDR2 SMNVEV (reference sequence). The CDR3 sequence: CATYRDSVAFF. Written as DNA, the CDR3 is TGTGCCACCTACCGGGACAGTGTCGCTTTCTTT.

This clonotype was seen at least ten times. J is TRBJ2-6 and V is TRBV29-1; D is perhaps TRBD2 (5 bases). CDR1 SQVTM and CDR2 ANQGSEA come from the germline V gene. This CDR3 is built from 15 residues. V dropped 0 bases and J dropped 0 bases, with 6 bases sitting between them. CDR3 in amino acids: CSVEDRDSGANVLTF. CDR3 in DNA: TGCAGCGTTGAAGATCGGGACTCTGGGGCCAACGTCCTGACTTTC.

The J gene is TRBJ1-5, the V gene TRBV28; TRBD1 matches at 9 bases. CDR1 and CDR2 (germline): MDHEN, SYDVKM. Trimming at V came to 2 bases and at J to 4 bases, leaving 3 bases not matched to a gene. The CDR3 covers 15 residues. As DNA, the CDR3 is TGTGCCAGCAGTTTAGGAGGGACAGGGAATCAGCCCCAGCATTTT. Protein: CASSLGGTGNQPQHF.

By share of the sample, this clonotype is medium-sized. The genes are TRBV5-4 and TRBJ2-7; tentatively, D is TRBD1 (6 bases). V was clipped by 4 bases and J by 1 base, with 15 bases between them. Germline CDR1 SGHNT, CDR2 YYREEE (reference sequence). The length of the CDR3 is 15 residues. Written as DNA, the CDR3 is TGTGCCAGCAGCCCCGGGTGGCAGGGGTCCTACGAGCAGTACTTC. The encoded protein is CASSPGWQGSYEQYF.

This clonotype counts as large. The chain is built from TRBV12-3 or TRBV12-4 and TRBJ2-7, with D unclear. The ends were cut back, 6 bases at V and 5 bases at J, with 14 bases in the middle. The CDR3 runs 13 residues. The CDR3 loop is CASSLILEDEQYF. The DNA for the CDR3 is TGTGCCAGCAGCCTTATCCTAGAGGACGAGCAGTACTTC.

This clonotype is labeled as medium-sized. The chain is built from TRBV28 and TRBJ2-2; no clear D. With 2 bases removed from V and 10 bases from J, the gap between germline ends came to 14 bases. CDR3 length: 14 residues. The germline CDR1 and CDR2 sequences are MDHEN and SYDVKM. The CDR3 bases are TGTGCCAGCAGTTTAATATATGGGGAAACGGAGCTGTTTTTT. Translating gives CASSLIYGETELFF.

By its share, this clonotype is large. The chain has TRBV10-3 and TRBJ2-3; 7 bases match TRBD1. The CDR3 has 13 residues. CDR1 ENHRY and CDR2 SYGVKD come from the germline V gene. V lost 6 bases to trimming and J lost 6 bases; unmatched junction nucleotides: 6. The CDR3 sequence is CAIRGTGDDTQYF. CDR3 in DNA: TGTGCCATCAGGGGTACAGGGGACGATACGCAGTATTTT.

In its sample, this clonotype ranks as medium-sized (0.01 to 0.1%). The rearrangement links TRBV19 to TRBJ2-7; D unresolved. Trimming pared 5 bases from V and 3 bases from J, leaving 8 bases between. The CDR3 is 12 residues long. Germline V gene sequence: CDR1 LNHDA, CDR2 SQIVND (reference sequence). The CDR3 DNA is TGTGCCAGTAGTCCCGGGTACTACGAGCAGTACTTC. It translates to CASSPGYYEQYF.